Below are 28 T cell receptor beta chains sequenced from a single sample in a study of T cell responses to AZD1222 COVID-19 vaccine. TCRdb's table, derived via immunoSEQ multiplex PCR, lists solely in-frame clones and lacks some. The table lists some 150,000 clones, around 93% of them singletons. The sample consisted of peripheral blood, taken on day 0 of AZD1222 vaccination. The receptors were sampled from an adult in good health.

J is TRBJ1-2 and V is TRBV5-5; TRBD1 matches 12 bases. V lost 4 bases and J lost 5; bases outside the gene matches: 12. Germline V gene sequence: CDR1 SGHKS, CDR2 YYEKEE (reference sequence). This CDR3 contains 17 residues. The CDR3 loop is CASSRRDRGRPGYGYTF. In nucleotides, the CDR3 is TGTGCCAGCAGCCGCCGGGACAGGGGGCGCCCCGGGTATGGCTACACCTTC.

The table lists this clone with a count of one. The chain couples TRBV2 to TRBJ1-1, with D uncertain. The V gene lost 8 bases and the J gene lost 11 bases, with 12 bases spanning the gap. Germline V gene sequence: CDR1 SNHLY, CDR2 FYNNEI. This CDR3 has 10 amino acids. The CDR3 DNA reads TGTGCCAGCTGGTTCTCAAGGGCTTTCTTT. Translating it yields CASWFSRAFF. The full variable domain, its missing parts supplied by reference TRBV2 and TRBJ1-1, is EPEVTQTPSHQVTQMGQEVILRCVPISNHLYFYWYRQILGQKVEFLVSFYNNEISEKSEIFDDQFSVERPDGSNFTLKIRSTKLEDSAMYFCASWFSRAFFGQGTRLTVV.

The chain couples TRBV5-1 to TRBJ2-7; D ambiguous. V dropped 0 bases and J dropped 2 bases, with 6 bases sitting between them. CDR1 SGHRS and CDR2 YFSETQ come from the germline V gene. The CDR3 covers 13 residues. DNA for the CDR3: TGCGCCAGCAGCTTGGCACAGACCTACGAGCAGTACTTC. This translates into CASSLAQTYEQYF.

CDR3 nucleotides: TGCAGCGTCTGGGACAGGGCCAACGTCCTGACTTTC. This encodes CSVWDRANVLTF. This chain connects TRBV29-1 to TRBJ2-6; a possible D gene is TRBD1 (6 bases). Germline V gives CDR1 SQVTM, CDR2 ANQGSEA. This CDR3 contains 12 residues. V was trimmed by 6 bases and J by 5 bases, leaving 8 bases between them.

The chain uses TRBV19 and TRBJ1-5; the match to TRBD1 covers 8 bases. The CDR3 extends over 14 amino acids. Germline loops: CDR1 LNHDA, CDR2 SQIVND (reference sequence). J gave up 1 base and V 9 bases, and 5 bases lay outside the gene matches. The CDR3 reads CASRGDRSNQPQHF. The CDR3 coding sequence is TGTGCCAGCAGGGGGGACAGGAGCAATCAGCCCCAGCATTTT.

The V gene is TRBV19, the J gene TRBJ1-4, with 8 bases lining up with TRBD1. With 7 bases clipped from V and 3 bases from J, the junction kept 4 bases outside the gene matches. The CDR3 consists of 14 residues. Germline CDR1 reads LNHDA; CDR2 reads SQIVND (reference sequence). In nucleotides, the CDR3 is TGTGCCAGTACCCTACAGGGGGCTAATGAAAAACTGTTTTTT. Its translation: CASTLQGANEKLFF.

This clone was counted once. The CDR3 sequence: CSVEEDPQGNNYGYTF. The CDR3 nucleotides read TGCAGCGTTGAAGAAGATCCCCAGGGAAATAACTATGGCTACACCTTC. The rearrangement uses TRBV29-1 and TRBJ1-2, with D possibly being TRBD1 (5 bases). V lost 0 bases, J lost 1 base, and 15 bases lay in between. Germline V gene data show CDR1 as SQVTM and CDR2 as ANQGSEA. This CDR3 comprises 16 residues.

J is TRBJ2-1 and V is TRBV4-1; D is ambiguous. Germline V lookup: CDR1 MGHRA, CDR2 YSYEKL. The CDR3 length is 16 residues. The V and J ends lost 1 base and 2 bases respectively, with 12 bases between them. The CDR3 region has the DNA TGCGCCAGCAGCCAAGGAAGAGATCTCCCCTACAATGAGCAGTTCTTC. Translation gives CASSQGRDLPYNEQFF.

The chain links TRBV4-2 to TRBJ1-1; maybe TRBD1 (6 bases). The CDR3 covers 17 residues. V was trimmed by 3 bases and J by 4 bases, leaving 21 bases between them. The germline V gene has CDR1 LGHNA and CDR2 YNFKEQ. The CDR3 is CASSHNRRTDGRTEAFF. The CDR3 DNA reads TGTGCCAGCAGCCACAACAGACGGACAGACGGGCGCACTGAAGCTTTCTTT.

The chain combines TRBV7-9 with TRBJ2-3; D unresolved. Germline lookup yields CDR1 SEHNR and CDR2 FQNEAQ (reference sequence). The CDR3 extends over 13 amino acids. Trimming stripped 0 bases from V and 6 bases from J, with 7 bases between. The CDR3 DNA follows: TGTGCCAGCAGCTTAGCCATAGGGGATACGCAGTATTTT. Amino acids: CASSLAIGDTQYF.

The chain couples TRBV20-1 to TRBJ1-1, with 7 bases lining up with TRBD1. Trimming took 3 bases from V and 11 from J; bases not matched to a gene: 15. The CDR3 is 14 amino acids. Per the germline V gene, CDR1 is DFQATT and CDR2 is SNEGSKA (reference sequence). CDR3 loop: CSASSGTVFLPAFF. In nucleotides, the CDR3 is TGCAGTGCTAGTTCCGGGACAGTCTTTTTACCCGCTTTCTTT.

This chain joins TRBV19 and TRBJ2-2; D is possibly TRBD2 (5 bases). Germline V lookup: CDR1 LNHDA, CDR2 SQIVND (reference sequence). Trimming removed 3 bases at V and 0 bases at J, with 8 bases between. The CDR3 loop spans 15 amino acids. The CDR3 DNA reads TGTGCCAGTAGTATGACGGGATCGAACACCGGGGAGCTGTTTTTT. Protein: CASSMTGSNTGELFF.

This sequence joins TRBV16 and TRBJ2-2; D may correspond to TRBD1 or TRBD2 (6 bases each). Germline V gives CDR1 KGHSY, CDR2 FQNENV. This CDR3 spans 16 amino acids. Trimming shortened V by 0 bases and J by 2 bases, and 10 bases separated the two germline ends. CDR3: CASSQSRGDNTGELFF. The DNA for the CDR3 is TGTGCCAGCAGCCAATCAAGGGGGGACAACACCGGGGAGCTGTTTTTT. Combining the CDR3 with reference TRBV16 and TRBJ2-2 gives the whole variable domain GEEVAQTPKHLVRGEGQKAKLYCAPIKGHSYVFWYQQVLKNEFKFLISFQNENVFDETGMPKERFSAKCLPNSPCSLEIQATKLEDSAVYFCASSQSRGDNTGELFFGEGSRLTVL.

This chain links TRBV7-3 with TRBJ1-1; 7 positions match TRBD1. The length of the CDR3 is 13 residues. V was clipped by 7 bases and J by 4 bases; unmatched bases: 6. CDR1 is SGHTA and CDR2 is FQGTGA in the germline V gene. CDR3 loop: CASIPSGGTEAFF. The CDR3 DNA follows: TGTGCCAGCATTCCTTCAGGGGGCACTGAAGCTTTCTTT.

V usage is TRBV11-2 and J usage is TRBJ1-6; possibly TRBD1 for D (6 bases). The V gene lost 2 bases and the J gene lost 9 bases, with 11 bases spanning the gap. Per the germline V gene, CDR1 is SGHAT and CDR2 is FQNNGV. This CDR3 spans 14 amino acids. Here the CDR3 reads CASSLSGGPSPLHF. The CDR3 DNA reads TGTGCCAGCAGCTTATCGGGGGGGCCTTCACCCCTCCACTTT. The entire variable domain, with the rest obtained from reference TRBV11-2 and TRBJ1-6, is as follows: EAGVAQSPRYKIIEKRQSVAFWCNPISGHATLYWYQQILGQGPKLLIQFQNNGVVDDSQLPKDRFSAERLKGVDSTLKIQPAKLEDSAVYLCASSLSGGPSPLHFGNGTRLTVT.

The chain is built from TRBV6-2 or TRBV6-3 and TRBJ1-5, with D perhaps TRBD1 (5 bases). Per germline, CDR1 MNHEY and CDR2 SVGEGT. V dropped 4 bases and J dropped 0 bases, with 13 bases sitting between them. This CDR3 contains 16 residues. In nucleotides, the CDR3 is TGTGCCAGCAGTTTAAGAGGGGCCGTTAGCAATCAGCCCCAGCATTTT. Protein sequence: CASSLRGAVSNQPQHF.

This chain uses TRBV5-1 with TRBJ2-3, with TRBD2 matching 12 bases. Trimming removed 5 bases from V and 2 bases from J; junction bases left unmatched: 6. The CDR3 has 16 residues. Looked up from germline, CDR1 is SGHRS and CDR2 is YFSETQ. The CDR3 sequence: CASRLGLAGFTDTQYF. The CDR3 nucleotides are TGCGCCAGCAGACTCGGACTAGCGGGATTCACAGATACGCAGTATTTT.

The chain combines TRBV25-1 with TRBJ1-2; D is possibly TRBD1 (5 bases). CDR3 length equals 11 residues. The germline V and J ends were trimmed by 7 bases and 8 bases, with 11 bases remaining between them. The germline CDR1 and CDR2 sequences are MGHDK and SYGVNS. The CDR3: CASTGLGGYTF. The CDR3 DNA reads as TGTGCCAGCACGGGGCTTGGGGGCTACACCTTC.

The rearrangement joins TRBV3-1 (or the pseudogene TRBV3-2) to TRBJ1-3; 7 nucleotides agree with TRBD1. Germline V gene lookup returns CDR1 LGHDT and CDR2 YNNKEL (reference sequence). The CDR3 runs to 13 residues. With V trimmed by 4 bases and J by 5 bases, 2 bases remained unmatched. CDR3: CASSLGQRNTIYF. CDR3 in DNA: TGTGCCAGCAGCCTGGGACAGAGAAACACCATATATTTT.

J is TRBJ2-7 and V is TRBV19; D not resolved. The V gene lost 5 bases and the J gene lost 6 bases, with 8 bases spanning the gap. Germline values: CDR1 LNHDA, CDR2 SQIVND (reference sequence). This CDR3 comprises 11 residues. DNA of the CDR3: TGTGCCAGTAGTTCCGGCGGCGAGCAGTACTTC. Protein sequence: CASSSGGEQYF.

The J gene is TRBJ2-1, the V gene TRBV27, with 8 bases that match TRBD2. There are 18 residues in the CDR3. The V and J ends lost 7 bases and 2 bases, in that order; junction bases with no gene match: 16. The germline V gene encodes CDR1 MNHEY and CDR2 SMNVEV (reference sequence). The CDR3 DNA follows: TGTGCCAGCACCGCAGAGCGGGAGTTGAGTGGTCCCTACAATGAGCAGTTCTTC. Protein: CASTAERELSGPYNEQFF.

The CDR3 sequence: CASSQDLGQPQHF. In DNA, the CDR3 is TGTGCCAGCAGCCAAGATTTGGGTCAGCCCCAGCATTTT. The chain couples TRBV14 to TRBJ1-5; D uncertain. Germline CDR1 SGHDN, CDR2 FVKESK. The CDR3 is made up of 13 amino acids. Deletions cut 0 bases from V and 6 bases from J, with 6 bases between.

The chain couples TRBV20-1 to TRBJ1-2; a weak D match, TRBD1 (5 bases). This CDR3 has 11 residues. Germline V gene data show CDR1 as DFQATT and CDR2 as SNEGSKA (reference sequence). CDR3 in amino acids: CSHPGPNGYTF. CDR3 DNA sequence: TGCTCCCACCCGGGACCCAATGGCTACACCTTC.

CDR3 region: CASSLGRGYEQYF. The DNA of the CDR3 is TGTGCCAGCAGCTTAGGCAGGGGCTACGAGCAGTACTTC. The chain recombines TRBV7-8 with TRBJ2-7; perhaps TRBD1 as D (6 bases). V was trimmed by 1 base and J by 3 bases, leaving 7 bases between them. The CDR3 totals 13 residues. CDR1 and CDR2 from the germline V gene are SGHVS and FQNEAQ.

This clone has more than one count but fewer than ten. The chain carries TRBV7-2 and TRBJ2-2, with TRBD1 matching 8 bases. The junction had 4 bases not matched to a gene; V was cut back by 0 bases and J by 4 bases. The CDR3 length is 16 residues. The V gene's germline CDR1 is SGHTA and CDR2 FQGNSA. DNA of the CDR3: TGTGCCAGCAGCTTAGCGCTTCAGGGGGCCACCGGGGAGCTGTTTTTT. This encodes CASSLALQGATGELFF.

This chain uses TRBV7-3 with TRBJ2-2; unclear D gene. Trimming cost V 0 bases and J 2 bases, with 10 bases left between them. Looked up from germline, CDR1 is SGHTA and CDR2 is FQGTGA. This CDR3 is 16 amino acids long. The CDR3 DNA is TGTGCCAGCAGCTTAACGGGCGCGTCCAACACCGGGGAGCTGTTTTTT. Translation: CASSLTGASNTGELFF.

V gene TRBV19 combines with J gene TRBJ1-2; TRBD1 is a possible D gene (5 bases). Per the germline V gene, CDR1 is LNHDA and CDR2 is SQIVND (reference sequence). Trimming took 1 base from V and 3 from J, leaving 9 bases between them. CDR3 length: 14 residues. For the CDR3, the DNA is TGTGCCAGTAGTATAGTACAGGCACACTATGGCTACACCTTC. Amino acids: CASSIVQAHYGYTF.

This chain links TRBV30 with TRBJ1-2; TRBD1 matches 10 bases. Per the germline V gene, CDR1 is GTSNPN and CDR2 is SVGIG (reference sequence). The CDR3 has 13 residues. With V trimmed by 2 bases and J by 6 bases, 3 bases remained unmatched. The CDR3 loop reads CAWSRGTGDGYTF. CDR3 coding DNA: TGTGCCTGGAGTAGGGGGACAGGGGATGGCTACACCTTC.